A selection of T cell receptor beta chains follows, all from one sample in a study of identical twins. TCRdb re-called the 5' RACE reads with MiXCR, one entry per CDR3 protein. Of some 500,000 distinct CDR3 sequences in the sample, nearly 10% were seen once. Separately, the same data were catalogued under a study of yellow fever vaccine responses in identical twins.

The sequencing input was PBMCs. Receptors were obtained from a woman aged 18 to 35 in good health. CDR3s include the opening cysteine and the closing phenylalanine or tryptophan. Rows may omit the clone size; those that give it use once, few, many or a size class.

v_call	clone_size	j_call	cdr3_aa
TRBV24-1	few	TRBJ2-1	CATSGAGTGLNEQFF
TRBV20-1	few	TRBJ2-7	CSASLDYEQYF
TRBV20-1	few	TRBJ1-2	CSAPMTETNYGYTF
TRBV29-1	many	TRBJ2-7	CSVEERTSGSEEQYF
TRBV5-6	-	TRBJ2-1	CASSRQGIPNNEQFF
TRBV5-8	many	TRBJ2-5	CASSLNTGPQETQYF
TRBV6-2/TRBV6-3	-	TRBJ2-7	CASSYPLRDRGSYEQYF
TRBV7-3	many	TRBJ1-1	CASSRGGSRAGTEAFF
TRBV7-2	-	TRBJ2-7	CASSRQPGLRYEQYF
TRBV5-1	many	TRBJ1-1	CASSSPGVGTEAFF
TRBV10-1	few	TRBJ2-1	CATEAGGPGSYNEQFF
TRBV12-3/TRBV12-4	few	TRBJ2-2	CASSLYGKTTGELFF